Listed below are T cell receptor beta chains from one sample, sequenced in a study of human T cells and chemical hapten exposure. TCRdb itself ran the RACE reads through MiXCR, one entry per CDR3 protein. The data hold about 82,000 distinct CDR3 sequences, with roughly a tenth observed a single time. The sample here was whole blood, taken in connection with sensitization to the hapten diphenylcyclopropenone (DPC). Every receptor here comes from a woman aged 50 to 60 with alopecia areata. Some clones in this sample may be carry-over from other donors' samples. CDR3s leave out the opening cysteine and the closing phenylalanine or tryptophan.

V gene	J gene	CDR3 protein
TRBV18	TRBJ1-4	ASSPLTGLATNEKLF
TRBV7-2	TRBJ2-3	ASSLVGAGTTDTQY
TRBV28	TRBJ1-4	ASGTGTGVEKLF
TRBV6-4	TRBJ2-3	ASSDSGGTDTQY
TRBV25-1	TRBJ2-2	ASSEVKGPGAGELF
TRBV28	TRBJ2-1	ASSSPGQGDNEQF
TRBV7-8	TRBJ1-1	ASSKTGEDTEAF
TRBV30	TRBJ2-2	AWSVLARTGELF
TRBV2	TRBJ1-2	ASRKDQGAVYGYT
TRBV7-9	TRBJ2-2	ASSNRGHTGELF
TRBV18	TRBJ2-7	ASSPMGGRHEQY
TRBV7-9	TRBJ1-1	ASSLVQGATEAF
TRBV2	TRBJ2-7	ASSEEGGPHEQY
TRBV29-1	TRBJ2-1	SVVQGTYNEQF
TRBV6-2/TRBV6-3	TRBJ2-6	ASSFLQGASGANVLT
TRBV24-1	TRBJ2-3	ATSDNRGRGTQY
TRBV28	TRBJ2-7	ASEGGAEQY
TRBV20-1	TRBJ1-1	SAREGGLPTEAF
TRBV7-8	TRBJ1-2	ASSLERGVLGGYT
TRBV5-1	TRBJ2-2	ASSGTGTPNTGELF
TRBV29-1	TRBJ2-3	SVGTTLTDTQY
TRBV29-1	TRBJ1-3	SVEDWGTGNTIY
TRBV5-1	TRBJ2-3	ATGEARGTDTQY
TRBV7-6	TRBJ2-1	ASSLQIRAGHSYNEQF
TRBV6-2/TRBV6-3	TRBJ2-2	ASSPGASAGELF
TRBV20-1	TRBJ2-7	SAPNSRGLRRYEQY
TRBV30	TRBJ2-7	AWSSGRGYEQY
TRBV7-3	TRBJ2-1	ASSLTEEEQF